This T cell receptor beta chain derives from a study of cytomegalovirus exposure and HLA in healthy donors (dated by TCRdb to 2015 to 2018). Study-wide context: In an earlier analysis of 450 to 750 of the donors, roughly 300 Gb of sequence data and 90 million to 120 million unique TCR beta sequences from about 179 million T cells were reported. Approximately 300 gigabases of sequencing data and around 85 million unique TCR sequences made up an early release that covered over 550 HLA-typed donors. Of the approximately 400 genotyped donors, 80% to 90% were placed in the genetic ancestry cluster associated with self-reported Caucasian donors. The study was designed to test whether signatures of past pathogen exposure could be identified by cataloging public T cell receptors. The study used immunosequencing to profile the T cell repertoires of approximately 640 subjects and linked those repertoires to cytomegalovirus serostatus. Besides the first cohort of roughly 660 subjects, a separate validation cohort made up of over a hundred different subjects was used. The study combined high-throughput TCR immunosequencing, statistical association of individual TCRs with disease status, and machine learning to predict cytomegalovirus infection status. In a later analysis, previously published TCR beta repertoires from 670 or so donors were re-analyzed and high-resolution HLA genotyping was added so that TCR occurrence patterns could be studied. Rather than drawing on any new phenotypic data, the later analysis identified candidate immune exposures from TCR beta sequences and the way those sequences occurred across donors. An earlier analysis of 500 to 750 of the donors applied high-throughput TCR beta sequencing to assess whether each TCR beta V gene segment acted as functional or pseudogenic. Donor age, sex, ethnicity and CMV serostatus were compiled alongside the repertoire data. Genome-wide SNP genotypes for about three fifths of the roughly 670 donors were used in a later genetic analysis, which treated that subset as a discovery cohort. Every discovery cohort repertoire had been produced on one sequencing platform. Class I and class II HLA loci were covered by the typing at four-digit resolution. Typing coverage varied by locus: 629-630 donors for A, B, C, DRB1 and DQB1; more than 500 for DQA1; over 600 for DPA1; roughly 470 for DPB1. Four or five DR-DQ haplotypes were treated as single units for association and clustering because of strong linkage in the cohort. Among some 400 genotyped donors of the cohort, an average of about 220,000 unique TCR beta nucleotide sequences was sequenced per donor, of which 15% to 20% were non-productive. Broad study findings and their caveats: Most TCR sequences were observed very rarely across donors, whereas some public TCRs were present in many individuals. A few of the identified cytomegalovirus-associated TCR beta chains were confirmed in vitro to be specific for cytomegalovirus antigens. Seventeen rarely observed V segments, including chromosome 9 orphons, were excluded from the earlier analysis of some 590 of the donors because counts were too low. A later genetic analysis reported fewer N-insertions in productive TCRs among donors in an Asian-associated ancestry cluster than the roughly 700-donor mean. The classifier was reported to diagnose cytomegalovirus status with high specificity and sensitivity in both the original and validation cohorts. The cohort was sequenced for TCR beta chains only, and without alpha or paired-chain data the features that could be detected were limited. In a later analysis, HLA-associated TCR beta chains showed more clonal expansion and lower generation probabilities than non-associated chains that were equally common. The presence/absence analyses assumed that sequencing depth was roughly uniform across donors, and that assumption may not be true. According to a later analysis, TCR association rates differed among HLA loci, with DRB1 alleles showing the most associated TCRs and HLA-C alleles showing the fewest. When HLA alleles, especially DR and DQ, strongly co-occurred, attributing TCR associations to individual alleles was difficult. The study listed 150 to 200 TCR beta chains as associated with cytomegalovirus. Because some donors lacked HLA typing at each locus, the association tests relied only on the typed subset. The sequencing pipeline was judged likely to have produced a cluster of highly shared sequence variants as a technical artifact. An association between a missense DCLRE1C variant and V-gene and J-gene trimming of TCR beta chains was found in a later genetic analysis and replicated in an independent cohort. An earlier analysis of approximately 570 of the donors showed that most TCR beta V segments appeared in productive rearrangements either about 87% or about 30% of the time, which broadly matched IMGT annotations. Some IMGT-functional V segments, including TRBV6-2 and TRBV6-3, could not be distinguished by the 87-base-pair reads and were therefore excluded. Most CMV-associated TCR beta chains appeared to be HLA-restricted in a later analysis, and the HLA associations seemed to be driven largely by CMV exposure. The authors suggested that the approach could potentially be extended to other disease states and immunological phenotypes. In a later analysis, around 17,000 TCR beta sequences were associated with specific HLA alleles at a false discovery rate of 0.05. Linkage disequilibrium might explain the correlated functional status among segregating V segments, but an unknown experimental factor could not be ruled out. For the cohort, immune exposure information was limited to CMV serostatus. A further reported finding was that TCR beta sequences accurately predicted the HLA-A and HLA-B alleles for most subjects in the first cohort. A later analysis reported that several top co-occurrence clusters appeared linked to parvovirus B19, influenza, CMV and Epstein-Barr virus.

In total, about 650 healthy bone marrow donors made up the cohort. At the time of sampling, all cohort members were nominally healthy, though unrecorded immune exposures were likely present. The donor tested CMV seropositive and was one of the 289 seropositive cohort members. Every donor gave a peripheral blood sample, and the peripheral blood mononuclear cells from that sample were used for TCR beta sequencing. The Qiagen DNeasy Blood Extraction Kit was used to extract genomic DNA from the blood cell samples. Remarks on this clone: This clone's antigen is unknown. Qualities for individual bases were not recorded, and no much larger clone is one base off.

The receptor library was made with the immunoSEQ multiplex PCR assay. For the multiplex PCR, a mixture combining 60 forward primers for TCR Vbeta segments and 13 reverse primers for TCR Jbeta segments was used. The CDR3 region of rearranged TCR beta genes was amplified from genomic DNA by a multiplex PCR assay. The amplified TCR beta libraries were sequenced on the Illumina HiSeq System as 87-base-pair reads. In the source study's methods: A later analysis counted some 80 million unique TCR beta chains across the roughly 700 repertoires, and some 11 million of these chains were shared by at least two donors. A nearest-neighbor algorithm error-corrected the raw reads and collapsed the reads into unique sequences, merging closely related sequences to remove PCR and sequencing errors. Alignment of CDR3 sequences to IMGT reference sequences was used to assign V, D and J gene segments. For a sequence to be retained, at least a six-nucleotide match to both a V gene segment and a J gene segment was required. Rearrangements were called productive when the CDR3 lacked stop codons and stayed in frame with V and J; all others were non-productive. CDR3 was defined by IMGT convention, running from the second conserved V-encoded cysteine to the conserved J-encoded phenylalanine. The earlier analysis of 500 to 600 of the donors excluded sequences that lacked an unambiguous match to a single V gene segment. In an earlier analysis of approximately 590 of the donors, a V segment was called functional when productive rearrangements were above 56.7%, and segregating when the standard deviation between donors exceeded 5%. A statistical classification framework was built for diagnosing cytomegalovirus status from the catalog of TCR beta chain sequences. In a later analysis, V and J genes were assigned by comparing TCR nucleotide sequences against IMGT/GENE-DB human TR gene sequences. A later analysis assigned CDR3 sequences and most-parsimonious VDJ recombination scenarios with the TCRdist pipeline. In a later analysis, every TCR beta chain was defined by the combination of its CDR3 amino acid sequence and its V-gene family, and reads without a unique V-gene family were dropped. A later analysis removed 592 highly shared, low-generation-probability nucleotide sequences to deal with suspected cross-contamination and a sequencing artifact. A later analysis calculated a clonal expansion index for each public chain from normalized within-repertoire ranks of inferred template counts. Generation probabilities in a later analysis came from a VDJ recombination model fitted to out-of-frame rearrangements, and those results were checked against IGoR. A later analysis scored TCR-TCR, TCR-HLA and TCR-CMV co-occurrence with hypergeometric tests, applying a repertoire-size bias correction to TCR pairs. To estimate false discovery rates, a later analysis permuted the HLA or CMV assignments 20 times. A later analysis grouped co-occurring TCRs with DBSCAN, adding TCRdist sequence similarity when clustering within HLA-allele-positive subsets. Repertoires with fewer than 30,000 or more than 120,000 public chains, plus five repertoires with anomalous nucleotide sharing, were excluded from co-occurrence clustering. Not all clones reach the TCRdb copy of this immuneACCESS table, which keeps in-frame sequences only. Checked studies attribute under half of the gap to unresolved V genes and leave the rest unexplained. V, J and clone size derive from that table, while D and trimming were established from the DNA sequence. A total of approximately 180,000 clones appear in this sample, about 80% of them only once. The ten largest clones represent 1.4% to 1.5% of the sample.

V is clipped by 7 bases and J by 7 bases, and the sequence between their germline boundaries is 25 bases long. CDR1 and CDR2, looked up from the germline V gene, are MDHEN and SYDVKM. The CDR3, cysteine through phenylalanine, is 16 amino acids long. This entry keeps only the CDR3 DNA: 48 bases, framed from base 1. This TCR was sampled from a young woman in good health and CMV-seropositive. Sequencing used PBMCs. The chain was built from TRBV28 and TRBJ1-2; perhaps TRBD1 is the D gene, with 5 bases matching. The nucleotide sequence is TGTGCCAGCATCGGGGGGACGGTCATACAGTTTAGTGGCTACACCTTC. Translated, this gives CASIGGTVIQFSGYTF.